This is a list of T cell receptor beta chains from one sample in a study of Tregs in tolerant kidney transplant recipients. Measured with immunoSEQ multiplex PCR; TCRdb has only the in-frame clones, and not every one. The sample yields roughly 120,000 clones, around 94% seen once. The sample comprised CD4+ T cells from blood. The receptors were sampled from a human donor in good health. Each CDR3 is given with its conserved first and last residue. The D gene is left open where the match is weak. Rows give clone size only sometimes, using once, few, many, or a class for an expanded clone.

D gene	clone size	V gene	CDR3 length	J gene	CDR3 protein	CDR3 DNA
TRBD1	NA	TRBV7-9	17	TRBJ1-1	CASSSGTGKEKNTEAFF	TGTGCCAGCAGCTCGGGGACAGGGAAGGAGAAGAACACTGAAGCTTTCTTT
TRBD1	NA	TRBV5-4	17	TRBJ1-6	CASSLSLGTGIGSPLHF	TGTGCCAGCAGCTTATCACTCGGGACAGGGATTGGTTCACCCCTCCACTTT
TRBD1	NA	TRBV19	17	TRBJ1-6	CASSIRTGSSYNSPLHF	TGTGCCAGTAGTATTCGGACAGGGAGCTCCTATAATTCACCCCTCCACTTT
NA	once	TRBV7-9	13	TRBJ1-1	CASSFSQGDGAFF	TGTGCCAGCAGCTTTTCCCAGGGCGACGGAGCTTTCTTT
TRBD2	NA	TRBV15	16	TRBJ2-7	CATSRETGLAGNEQYF	TGTGCCACCAGCAGAGAAACAGGACTAGCGGGGAACGAGCAGTACTTC
NA	NA	TRBV2	14	TRBJ2-3	CASSSALSTDTQYF	TGTGCCAGCAGTTCCGCACTGTCCACAGATACGCAGTATTTT
TRBD2	once	TRBV5-1	14	TRBJ2-1	CASSPASGKDEQFF	TGCGCCAGCAGCCCGGCTAGCGGGAAGGATGAGCAGTTCTTC
NA	NA	TRBV20-1	11	TRBJ2-1	CSARGGNEQFF	TGCAGTGCCAGGGGAGGGAATGAGCAGTTCTTC
NA	NA	TRBV30	17	TRBJ1-5	CAWSVGRVSDSNQPQHF	TGTGCCTGGAGTGTGGGAAGGGTCTCGGATAGCAATCAGCCCCAGCATTTT
NA	once	TRBV5-1	13	TRBJ2-7	CASSLERAYEQYF	TGCGCCAGCAGCTTGGAACGGGCCTACGAGCAGTACTTC
NA	NA	TRBV29-1	14	TRBJ2-6	CSVAQNSGANVLTF	TGCAGCGTTGCACAGAACTCTGGGGCCAACGTCCTGACTTTC
NA	NA	TRBV11-2	13	TRBJ1-1	CASRLPAGYEAFF	TGTGCCAGCAGGTTACCGGCGGGGTATGAAGCTTTCTTT
TRBD1	NA	TRBV10-3	15	TRBJ1-3	CAIRELTGSGNTIYF	TGTGCCATCAGAGAACTGACAGGGTCTGGAAACACCATATATTTT
TRBD1	NA	TRBV11-3	15	TRBJ1-4	CASSKDRVMDEKLFF	TGTGCCAGCAGCAAAGACAGGGTAATGGATGAAAAACTGTTTTTT
TRBD2	NA	TRBV7-7	15	TRBJ2-3	CASSLGLAGADTQYF	TGTGCCAGCAGCTTAGGACTAGCGGGAGCAGATACGCAGTATTTT
NA	NA	TRBV5-1	14	TRBJ1-1	CASSQNRIWTEAFF	TGTGCCAGCAGCCAGAACCGAATCTGGACTGAAGCTTTCTTT
TRBD1	NA	TRBV7-2	14	TRBJ2-7	CASSAHTGDYEQYF	TGTGCCAGCAGCGCTCACACAGGGGACTACGAGCAGTACTTC
NA	NA	TRBV2	11	TRBJ2-5	CASTLQETQYF	TGTGCCAGCACCCTCCAAGAGACCCAGTACTTC
NA	NA	TRBV7-9	13	TRBJ2-1	CASSLALPYEQFF	TGTGCCAGCAGCTTAGCGCTTCCGTATGAGCAGTTCTTC
NA	NA	TRBV18	19	TRBJ1-2	CASSPPRGTRTPVYYGYTF	TGTGCCAGCTCACCACCGAGGGGGACGCGGACCCCGGTTTACTATGGCTACACCTTC
TRBD1	NA	TRBV19	15	TRBJ2-2	CASSPPGQSTGELFF	TGTGCCAGTAGTCCACCGGGACAGTCTACCGGGGAGCTGTTTTTT
NA	NA	TRBV28	11	TRBJ2-7	CASSSPYEQYF	TGTGCCAGCTCCTCCCCCTACGAGCAGTACTTC
NA	few	TRBV5-6	17	TRBJ2-3	CASSLVGSQGLGDTQYF	TGTGCCAGCAGCTTGGTAGGTTCACAGGGATTGGGGGATACGCAGTATTTT
TRBD2	NA	TRBV4-2	18	TRBJ2-3	CASSLASGRGSSTDTQYF	TGTGCCAGCAGCCTCGCTAGCGGGAGGGGGTCTAGCACAGATACGCAGTATTTT
NA	NA	TRBV30	11	TRBJ2-7	CAWDYRYEQYF	TGTGCCTGGGACTACAGATACGAGCAGTACTTC
NA	NA	TRBV5-1	17	TRBJ1-3	CASSLVAGGGSGNTIYF	TGCGCCAGCAGCTTGGTTGCGGGAGGGGGTTCTGGAAACACCATATATTTT
NA	NA	TRBV18	13	TRBJ1-2	CASSPRQEDGYTF	TGTGCCAGCTCACCCCGACAGGAAGATGGCTACACCTTC
NA	NA	TRBV7-8	15	TRBJ1-5	CASSLVGGANQPQHF	TGTGCCAGCAGCTTGGTGGGTGGGGCCAATCAGCCCCAGCATTTT
TRBD1	NA	TRBV18	15	TRBJ1-1	CASSPLTGIYTEAFF	TGTGCCAGCTCACCACTGACAGGGATATACACTGAAGCTTTCTTT
NA	NA	TRBV7-9	13	TRBJ1-5	CASSLVGGQPQHF	TGTGCCAGCAGCTTAGTGGGCGGTCAGCCCCAGCATTTT
TRBD1	NA	TRBV5-8	15	TRBJ2-5	CASSLLQGAGETQYF	TGTGCCAGCAGCTTGCTACAGGGGGCTGGAGAGACCCAGTACTTC
NA	NA	TRBV30	15	TRBJ1-1	CAWSPRTWGNTEAFF	TGTGCCTGGAGTCCCCGCACGTGGGGGAACACTGAAGCTTTCTTT
NA	NA	TRBV7-8	15	TRBJ2-7	CASSLFGRTGYEQYF	TGTGCCAGCAGCTTGTTCGGTAGAACGGGCTACGAGCAGTACTTC
TRBD1	NA	TRBV18	14	TRBJ1-4	CASSPRQGNEKLFF	TGTGCCAGCTCACCACGACAGGGTAATGAAAAACTGTTTTTT
TRBD1	NA	TRBV9	15	TRBJ2-3	CASSPYRGHTDTQYF	TGTGCCAGCAGCCCATACAGGGGCCACACAGATACGCAGTATTTT
TRBD2	once	TRBV18	15	TRBJ2-3	CASSPRLAGEDTQYF	TGTGCCAGCTCACCTAGGCTAGCGGGGGAAGATACGCAGTATTTT
NA	NA	TRBV19	16	TRBJ1-3	CASSPGTRFSGNTIYF	TGTGCCAGTAGCCCAGGGACACGTTTCTCTGGAAACACCATATATTTT
NA	NA	TRBV14	18	TRBJ2-5	CASSQGGNLAFGQETQYF	TGTGCCAGCAGCCAAGGGGGAAACCTTGCCTTTGGGCAAGAGACCCAGTACTTC
NA	NA	TRBV7-4	18	TRBJ1-3	CATAPHPSGWRAGNTIYF	TGTGCTACAGCACCCCACCCCTCAGGGTGGCGGGCTGGAAACACCATATATTTT
TRBD2	NA	TRBV5-4	16	TRBJ2-7	CASSLGGGGSTYEQYF	TGTGCCAGCAGCTTGGGAGGTGGCGGGAGTACCTACGAGCAGTACTTC
TRBD2	once	TRBV5-4	16	TRBJ2-7	CASSSRVAGVPYEQYF	TGTGCCAGCAGCTCGAGGGTAGCGGGAGTCCCCTACGAGCAGTACTTC
TRBD1	NA	TRBV19	16	TRBJ1-5	CASRNMGQGRGQPQHF	TGTGCCAGTAGGAACATGGGACAGGGGAGGGGTCAGCCCCAGCATTTT
TRBD1	NA	TRBV19	16	TRBJ1-4	CASSIGTGATNEKLFF	TGTGCCAGTAGTATCGGGACAGGCGCAACTAATGAAAAACTGTTTTTT
TRBD1	NA	TRBV4-2	15	TRBJ2-7	CASSQDAQGAYEQYF	TGTGCCAGCAGCCAAGATGCCCAGGGGGCCTACGAGCAGTACTTC
NA	NA	TRBV6-1	14	TRBJ1-2	CASSFRGAGHGYTF	TGTGCCAGCAGTTTCAGGGGAGCGGGGCATGGCTACACCTTC
NA	NA	TRBV11-2	12	TRBJ2-5	CASSLGRETQYF	TGTGCCAGCAGCTTAGGACGAGAGACCCAGTACTTC
NA	NA	TRBV6-5	14	TRBJ1-3	CASSGGTAGNTIYF	TGTGCCAGCAGTGGGGGGACGGCGGGAAACACCATATATTTT
TRBD2	NA	TRBV9	15	TRBJ2-1	CASSVGLAGINEQFF	TGTGCCAGCAGCGTAGGGCTAGCGGGAATCAATGAGCAGTTCTTC
TRBD1	once	TRBV5-1	16	TRBJ1-2	CASSPQSGQGTYGYTF	TGCGCCAGCAGCCCTCAATCGGGACAGGGGACCTATGGCTACACCTTC
NA	NA	TRBV5-1	14	TRBJ2-3	CASRDHGSTDTQYF	TGCGCCAGCAGGGACCACGGGAGCACAGATACGCAGTATTTT